The 20 T cell receptor beta chains listed next were all sequenced from one sample in a study of blood T cell repertoires in COVID-19. Sequenced by immunoSEQ multiplex PCR; TCRdb stores in-frame clones only, minus some. Of more than 150,000 clones listed, about nine tenths are singletons. The sequenced sample was peripheral blood. These receptors all come from a woman in her 70s with acute or convalescent COVID-19.

This sequence joins TRBV13 and TRBJ1-3, with 8 bases matching TRBD1. From germline, CDR1 is PRHDT and CDR2 FYEKMQ (reference sequence). V trimming: 0 bases; J trimming: 4 bases; junction bases outside the gene matches: 8. This CDR3 spans 17 amino acids. The CDR3 spells CASSLGLGQGGGNTIYF. The CDR3 nucleotides read TGTGCCAGCAGCTTAGGACTAGGACAGGGAGGAGGAAACACCATATATTTT.

V and J are TRBV9 and TRBJ2-1; 9 bases fit TRBD1. With 4 bases clipped from V and 4 bases from J, the junction kept 6 bases outside the gene matches. The germline gives CDR1 SGDLS, CDR2 YYNGEE. The CDR3 length is 15 residues. CDR3 sequence reads: CASSTGTGRYNEQFF. Written as DNA, the CDR3 is TGTGCCAGCAGCACAGGGACAGGGAGGTACAATGAGCAGTTCTTC. Supplemented by reference TRBV9 and TRBJ2-1, the full variable domain reads DSGVTQTPKHLITATGQRVTLRCSPRSGDLSVYWYQQSLDQGLQFLIQYYNGEERAKGNILERFSAQQFPDLHSELNLSSLELGDSALYFCASSTGTGRYNEQFFGPGTRLTVL.

V is TRBV3-1 (or the pseudogene TRBV3-2) and J is TRBJ1-1, with D hard to call. Trimming removed 0 bases from V and 12 bases from J, with 20 bases in between. The CDR3 totals 15 residues. Germline loops: CDR1 LGHDT, CDR2 YNNKEL (reference sequence). CDR3 sequence (DNA): TGTGCCAGCAGCCAAGATCTTTGGACCGCTAGGGAGACTTTCTTT. It yields the protein CASSQDLWTARETFF.

The genes are TRBV24-1 and TRBJ1-5; D gene uncertain. The V end was cut by 1 base, the J end by 2 bases, with 5 bases between. The germline CDR1 and CDR2 sequences are KGHDR and SFDVKD. The CDR3 length is 14 residues. The CDR3 reads CATSDFRGNQPQHF. DNA of the CDR3: TGTGCCACCAGTGATTTCCGGGGCAATCAGCCCCAGCATTTT.

The chain carries TRBV5-8 and TRBJ1-5; D gene unclear. This CDR3 has 17 amino acids. V gave up 4 bases and J gave up 1 base, with 18 bases separating them. In germline, CDR1 is SGHTS, CDR2 YDEGEE. The CDR3 DNA reads as TGTGCCAGCAGCCCGGACGGGAGCGGAGGAAGCAATCAGCCCCAGCATTTT. Its protein product is CASSPDGSGGSNQPQHF.

CDR3 region: CASSWGGLNTEAFF. CDR3 DNA: TGTGCCAGCAGCTGGGGCGGCTTGAACACTGAAGCTTTCTTT. The chain employs TRBV7-2 and TRBJ1-1; D may be TRBD1 (5 bases). The CDR3 length is 14 residues. With 4 bases removed from V and 0 bases from J, the gap between germline ends came to 9 bases. Germline V gives CDR1 SGHTA, CDR2 FQGNSA.

The rearrangement links TRBV5-1 to TRBJ1-6; 7 nucleotides agree with TRBD1. CDR3 size: 13 residues. V shed 7 bases and J 5 bases; nucleotides not matched to a gene: 3. Germline V gene lookup returns CDR1 SGHRS and CDR2 YFSETQ. CDR3 sequence (DNA): TGCGCCAGCCAACAGGGGAATAATTCACCCCTCCACTTT. It is translated as CASQQGNNSPLHF.

The sample holds a few counts of this clone. The chain's CDR3 is CASSMTSGLIQEQYF. CDR3 nucleotide sequence: TGTGCCAGCAGCATGACTAGCGGGCTAATACAGGAGCAGTACTTC. The chain combines TRBV11-2 with TRBJ2-7, with TRBD2 matching 10 bases. The J segment lost 7 bases and the V segment lost 5 bases, leaving 11 bases of the junction unmatched. Per the germline V gene, CDR1 is SGHAT and CDR2 is FQNNGV. There are 15 residues in the CDR3.

A few counts support this clone. The J gene is TRBJ1-4, the V gene TRBV10-3; D is undetermined. The CDR3 runs 13 residues. CDR1 and CDR2 from the germline V gene are ENHRY and SYGVKD. The V end was cut by 2 bases, the J end by 8 bases, with 9 bases between. The CDR3 DNA is TGTGCCATCAGTGAGGTACTAGGGGAAAAACTGTTTTTT. It translates to CAISEVLGEKLFF.

The chain carries TRBV5-6 and TRBJ1-1, with TRBD1 identical over 9 bases. After removal of 5 bases from V and 1 base from J, the junction contained 9 bases not matched to a gene. This CDR3 region has 16 residues. The germline gives CDR1 SGHDT, CDR2 YYEEEE. The CDR3 sequence: CASSWGGTGPNTEAFF. CDR3 coding DNA: TGTGCCAGCAGTTGGGGAGGGACAGGGCCGAACACTGAAGCTTTCTTT.

V usage is TRBV9 and J usage is TRBJ1-1; D remains unclear. Germline V gene data show CDR1 as SGDLS and CDR2 as YYNGEE. Trimming stripped 3 bases from V and 3 bases from J, with 18 bases between. The CDR3 covers 16 residues. DNA for the CDR3: TGTGCCAGCAGCGCCCGTCGGACCAGCGGGGACACTGAAGCTTTCTTT. Amino acids: CASSARRTSGDTEAFF.

The CDR3 region is CASSPPFEQYF. The CDR3 DNA is TGTGCCAGCAGTCCCCCCTTCGAGCAGTACTTC. The chain uses TRBV6-2 or TRBV6-3 and TRBJ2-7; D not certain. CDR1 MNHEY and CDR2 SVGEGT come from the germline V gene. This CDR3 has 11 residues. V gave up 5 bases and J gave up 6 bases, with 8 bases separating them.

This clone was detected only once. This chain uses TRBV6-1 with TRBJ1-5; D is undetermined. Germline V gene sequence: CDR1 MNHNS, CDR2 SASEGT. CDR3 length equals 14 residues. Trimming removed 2 bases from V and 5 bases from J, with 10 bases in between. CDR3 nucleotide sequence: TGTGCCAGCAGTGAAAACTCTCCACATCAGCCCCAGCATTTT. Protein sequence: CASSENSPHQPQHF.

The V call is TRBV7-2, the J call TRBJ1-2, with D possibly matching TRBD1 (5 bases). The CDR3 spans 12 residues. Trimming removed 2 bases from V and 4 bases from J, with 5 bases in between. Germline CDR1 and CDR2: SGHTA and FQGNSA. CDR3 residues: CASSLQGYGYTF. As DNA, the CDR3 is TGTGCCAGCAGCTTACAGGGCTATGGCTACACCTTC.

The genes are TRBV18 and TRBJ1-1; tentatively, D is TRBD1 (5 bases). V lost 4 bases to trimming and J lost 4 bases, with 19 bases between them. Germline V CDR1 and CDR2: KGHSH, LQKENI. The CDR3 sequence is 16 residues long. In nucleotides, the CDR3 is TGTGCCAGCTCACGGGGGGGAGAGGGTTGGAGCACTGAAGCTTTCTTT. It yields the protein CASSRGGEGWSTEAFF.

V and J are TRBV7-2 and TRBJ1-3, with D unclear. Germline CDR1 is SGHTA and CDR2 is FQGNSA. Trimming removed 3 bases at V and 7 bases at J, with 10 bases between. This CDR3 spans 13 amino acids. For the CDR3, the DNA is TGTGCCAGCAGCTTGAGGCTTTCTAACACCATATATTTT. Protein sequence: CASSLRLSNTIYF.

The chain carries TRBV27 and TRBJ1-4, with TRBD1 matching over 10 bases. Germline V gene sequence: CDR1 MNHEY, CDR2 SMNVEV (reference sequence). V dropped 4 bases and J dropped 11; count of bases not matched to a gene: 16. This CDR3 spans 17 amino acids. In DNA form, the CDR3 reads TGTGCCAGCAGTTCCAGACGAGCCGGGACAGGGGCGGGTAAACTGTTTTTT. Its protein product is CASSSRRAGTGAGKLFF.

This sequence joins TRBV4-1 and TRBJ1-6; D is uncertain. In germline, CDR1 is MGHRA, CDR2 YSYEKL. The CDR3 totals 17 residues. Trimming stripped 2 bases from V and 5 bases from J, with 16 bases between. CDR3: CASSQLGNLVHNSPLHF. CDR3 coding DNA: TGCGCCAGCAGCCAACTGGGCAATCTCGTCCATAATTCACCCCTCCACTTT.

V gene TRBV27 combines with J gene TRBJ2-7, with 11 bases lining up with TRBD2. This CDR3 spans 17 amino acids. V lost 1 base, J lost 3 bases, and 8 bases stayed unmatched. Germline CDR1 and CDR2: MNHEY and SMNVEV (reference sequence). The CDR3 spells CASSLFSGGENFYEQYF. Here the CDR3 DNA reads TGTGCCAGCAGTTTATTTAGCGGGGGGGAGAATTTCTACGAGCAGTACTTC.

This chain joins TRBV7-9 and TRBJ2-2, with 11 bases that match TRBD1. The germline CDR1 and CDR2 sequences are SEHNR and FQNEAQ (reference sequence). The CDR3 has 16 residues. The ends lost 5 bases at V and 5 bases at J; junction bases unmatched: 7. The DNA for the CDR3 is TGTGCCAGCAGCATTGGACAGGGGGCCGTGACCGGGGAGCTGTTTTTT. It specifies CASSIGQGAVTGELFF.